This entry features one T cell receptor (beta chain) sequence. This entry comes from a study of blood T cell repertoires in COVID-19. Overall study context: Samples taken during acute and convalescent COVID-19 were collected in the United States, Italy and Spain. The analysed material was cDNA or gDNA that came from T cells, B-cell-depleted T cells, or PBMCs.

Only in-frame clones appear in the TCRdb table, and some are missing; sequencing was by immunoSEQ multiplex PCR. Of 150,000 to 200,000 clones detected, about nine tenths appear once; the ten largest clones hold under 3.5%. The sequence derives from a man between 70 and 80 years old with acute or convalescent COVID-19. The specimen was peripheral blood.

For the CDR3, the DNA is TGTGCCAGTAGTTTTGACATATACTATGGCTACACCTTC. Protein: CASSFDIYYGYTF. The chain joins TRBV19 to TRBJ1-2; D is unresolved. V was shortened by 5 bases and J by 3 bases, with 10 bases between the two germline ends. The germline V gene has CDR1 LNHDA and CDR2 SQIVND (reference sequence). The CDR3 contains 13 residues.